What follows are 12 T cell receptor beta chains derived from one specimen sequenced in a study of T-cell reconstitution after alpha-beta-depleted transplantation in children. Unique molecular identifiers were incorporated when the TCRbeta library was constructed. TCRdb ran MiXCR on the PCR reads and lists one entry per CDR3 protein. The data show some 140,000 distinct CDR3 sequences, roughly 9.7% seen once. The material sequenced was PBMCs, mostly from graft donor cells, taken 180 days after TCRalphabeta/CD19-depleted stem cell transplant. These receptors all stem from a girl younger than two who had a stem cell transplant for combined immunodeficiency, so the T cells may come from the graft donor.

The chain joins TRBV29-1 to TRBJ2-1, with D perhaps matching TRBD1 or TRBD2 (6 bases each). Per the germline V gene, CDR1 is SQVTM and CDR2 is ANQGSEA. The CDR3 covers 15 residues. V was shortened by 6 bases and J by 3 bases, with 18 bases between the two germline ends. CDR3 region: CSVDRTGGLYNEQFF. The CDR3 DNA reads TGCAGCGTAGATCGAACTGGGGGGCTCTACAATGAGCAGTTCTTC.

The rearrangement links TRBV12-3 or TRBV12-4 to TRBJ2-7; 10 bases are shared with TRBD1. The V segment lost 2 bases and the J segment 6 bases; nucleotides outside the gene matches: 7. This CDR3 has 15 residues. CDR3 in amino acids: CASSLRGTGDGEQYF. The CDR3, as DNA: TGTGCCAGCAGTTTACGCGGGACAGGGGATGGCGAGCAGTACTTC.

The chain uses TRBV20-1 and TRBJ1-3; no definite D call. Germline assignment: CDR1 DFQATT and CDR2 SNEGSKA (reference sequence). This CDR3 region has 13 residues. V was shortened by 4 bases and J by 3 bases, with 10 bases between the two germline ends. Here the CDR3 reads CSAMPGRGNTIYF. CDR3 in DNA: TGCAGTGCTATGCCCGGGCGTGGAAACACCATATATTTT.

V and J are TRBV29-1 and TRBJ2-5; D ambiguous. The CDR3 spans 17 residues. Germline-derived CDR1 and CDR2 are SQVTM and ANQGSEA. Trimming stripped 7 bases from V and 0 bases from J, with 24 bases between. The CDR3 coding sequence is TGCAGCGGGTGGACGTCCATGGCTGACTGGTACCAAGAGACCCAGTACTTC. Its translation: CSGWTSMADWYQETQYF. The full variable domain, with the rest looked up from reference TRBV29-1 and TRBJ2-5, is SAVISQKPSRDICQRGTSLTIQCQVDSQVTMMFWYRQQPGQSLTLIATANQGSEATYESGFVIDKFPISRPNLTFSTLTVSNMSPEDSSIYLCSGWTSMADWYQETQYFGPGTRLLVL.

V and J are TRBV27 and TRBJ2-4; tentative D call: TRBD1 (6 bases). The ends were cut back, 5 bases at V and 5 bases at J, with 13 bases in the middle. The CDR3 sequence is 14 residues long. Looked up from germline, CDR1 is MNHEY and CDR2 is SMNVEV (reference sequence). This CDR3 reads CASSPRTAENIQYF. The DNA for the CDR3 is TGTGCCAGCAGTCCTAGGACAGCTGAAAACATTCAGTACTTC.

This clonotype was detected a few times. J is TRBJ2-7 and V is TRBV20-1; D call uncertain. The CDR3 consists of 15 residues. Germline loops: CDR1 DFQATT, CDR2 SNEGSKA (reference sequence). V was cut by 1 base and J by 3 bases, with 16 bases left in between. This CDR3 is CSARASPGSFYEQYF. The CDR3 DNA follows: TGCAGTGCTAGAGCCTCACCGGGTTCCTTCTACGAGCAGTACTTC.

This clonotype turned up a few times. The gene calls are TRBV4-3 and TRBJ2-5, with TRBD1 identical over 10 bases. Germline V gives CDR1 LGHNA, CDR2 YSLEER. The CDR3 runs 17 residues. Trimming at V came to 3 bases and at J to 5 bases, leaving 12 bases not matched to a gene. CDR3 DNA: TGCGCCAGCAGCCAGGACCCGGAGACAGGGGGCGATGAGACCCAGTACTTC. This encodes CASSQDPETGGDETQYF.

Ten or more counts support this clonotype. The chain carries TRBV5-1 and TRBJ2-7; no reliable D call. This CDR3 contains 12 residues. The V and J ends lost 3 bases and 2 bases respectively, with 6 bases between them. Looked up from germline, CDR1 is SGHRS and CDR2 is YFSETQ. The CDR3 region has the DNA TGCGCCAGCAGCTCCGGACCCTACGAGCAGTACTTC. It codes for CASSSGPYEQYF.

This chain joins TRBV21-1 and TRBJ1-1. TRBV21-1 is tagged as a pseudogene. This CDR3 is 15 amino acids long. The CDR3 reads CASSKADGMNTEAFF. CDR3 bases: TGTGCCAGCAGCAAAGCTGACGGGATGAACACTGAAGCTTTCTTT.

In its sample, this clonotype was seen many times. This chain links TRBV12-3 or TRBV12-4 with TRBJ1-5; D might be TRBD1 (6 bases). The CDR3 is 15 residues long. V was shortened by 6 bases and J by 6 bases, with 18 bases between the two germline ends. The CDR3 sequence is CASSPYARGSQPQHF. Written as DNA, the CDR3 is TGTGCCAGCAGCCCCTATGCCAGGGGAAGTCAGCCCCAGCATTTT.

The sample holds a few counts of this clonotype. CDR3 coding DNA: TGTGCCATCAGTGAGTCGGGACAGGGCTACGAGCAGTACTTC. Residues: CAISESGQGYEQYF. The genes are TRBV10-3 and TRBJ2-7, with 9 bases matching TRBD1. The CDR3 loop spans 14 amino acids. The trim removed 0 bases at V and 3 bases at J, leaving 0 bases unmatched. Per germline, CDR1 ENHRY and CDR2 SYGVKD.

The genes are TRBV5-6 and TRBJ2-3; D is perhaps TRBD2 (6 bases). Germline CDR1 reads SGHDT; CDR2 reads YYEEEE. The CDR3 is 16 amino acids. The V end lost 3 bases, the J end lost 0 bases, and 14 bases lay between the germline ends. The CDR3 loop reads CASSSPGLRSTDTQYF. CDR3 in DNA: TGTGCCAGCAGCTCCCCGGGACTTCGAAGCACAGATACGCAGTATTTT.